The present entry profiles one T cell receptor beta chain with its context. Antigen: not known. A much more abundant neighbour one base away suggests this may be a read error. Samples came from axillary lymph nodes draining the breast cancer. TCRdb reanalysed the multiplex PCR reads using MiXCR and keeps one entry per CDR3 protein. The sample holds about 140,000 distinct CDR3 sequences, about 31% seen once. This CDR3 comprises 12 residues. CDR1 is DFQATT, CDR2 SNEGSKA, per germline (reference sequence). Deletions cut 7 bases from V and 0 bases from J, with 9 bases between. These data come from a study of breast tumors, draining lymph nodes, adjacent tissues. Study-level findings and limits: Tumor and nontumor repertoires were significantly more similar in luminal-like than in basal-like breast cancer. Findings are consistent with lymph node origin and intratumoral expansion of most tumor T cells. Tumor repertoires ranked between lymph nodes and nontumor tissue in diversity, with V and J gene preferences.

The sequenced sample was axillary lymph node tissue. J is TRBJ1-1 and V is TRBV20-1; TRBD1 is a possible D gene (5 bases). The clonotype originates from a female donor with breast cancer. Some clones in this sample may be carry-over from other donors' samples. The CDR3 bases are TGCAGTGGGGGCACGATGAACACTGAAGCTTTCTTT. Its translation: CSGGTMNTEAFF.